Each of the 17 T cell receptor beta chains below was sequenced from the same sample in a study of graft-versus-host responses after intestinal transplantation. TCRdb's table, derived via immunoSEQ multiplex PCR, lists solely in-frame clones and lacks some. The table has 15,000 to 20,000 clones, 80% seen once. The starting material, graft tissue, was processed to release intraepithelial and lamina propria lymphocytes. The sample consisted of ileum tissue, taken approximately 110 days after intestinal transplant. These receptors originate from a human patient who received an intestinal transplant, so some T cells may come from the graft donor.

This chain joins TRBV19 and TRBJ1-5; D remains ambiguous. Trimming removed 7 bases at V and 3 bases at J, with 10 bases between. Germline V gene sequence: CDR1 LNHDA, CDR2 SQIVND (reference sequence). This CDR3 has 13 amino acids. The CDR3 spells CASMAAYNQPQHF. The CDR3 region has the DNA TGTGCCAGTATGGCAGCATACAATCAGCCCCAGCATTTT. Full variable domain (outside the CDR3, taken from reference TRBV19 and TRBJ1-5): DGGITQSPKYLFRKEGQNVTLSCEQNLNHDAMYWYRQDPGQGLRLIYYSQIVNDFQKGDIAEGYSVSREKKESFPLTVTSAQKNPTAFYLCASMAAYNQPQHFGDGTRLSIL.

The CDR3 region has the DNA TGTGCCAGCAGCCAAGATCAGTGGACCGCCTATTACAATGAGCAGTTCTTC. Protein product: CASSQDQWTAYYNEQFF. This sequence joins TRBV14 and TRBJ2-1, with D unclear. The CDR3 covers 17 residues. V dropped 0 bases and J dropped 4 bases, with 16 bases sitting between them. The germline V gene encodes CDR1 SGHDN and CDR2 FVKESK.

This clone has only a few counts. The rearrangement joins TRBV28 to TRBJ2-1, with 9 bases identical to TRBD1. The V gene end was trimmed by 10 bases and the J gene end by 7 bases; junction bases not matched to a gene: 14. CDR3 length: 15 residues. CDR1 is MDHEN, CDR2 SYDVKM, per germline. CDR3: CANPPGTGIGNEQFF. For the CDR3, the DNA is TGTGCCAACCCCCCCGGGACAGGGATAGGTAATGAGCAGTTCTTC.

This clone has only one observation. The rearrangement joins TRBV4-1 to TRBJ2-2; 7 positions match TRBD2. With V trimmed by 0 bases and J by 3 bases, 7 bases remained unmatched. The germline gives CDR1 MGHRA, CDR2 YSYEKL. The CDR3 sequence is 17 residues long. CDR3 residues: CASSQDHRGLYTGELFF. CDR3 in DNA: TGCGCCAGCAGCCAAGATCATAGGGGACTATACACCGGGGAGCTGTTTTTT.

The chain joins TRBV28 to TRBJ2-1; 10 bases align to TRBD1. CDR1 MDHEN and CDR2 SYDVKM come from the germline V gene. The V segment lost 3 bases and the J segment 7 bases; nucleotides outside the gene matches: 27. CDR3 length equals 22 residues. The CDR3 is CASSFERTGGERESRVWNEQFF. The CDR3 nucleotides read TGTGCCAGCAGTTTCGAGAGGACAGGGGGAGAGCGGGAGAGTAGGGTTTGGAATGAGCAGTTCTTC. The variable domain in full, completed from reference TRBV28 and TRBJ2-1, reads DVKVTQSSRYLVKRTGEKVFLECVQDMDHENMFWYRQDPGLGLRLIYFSYDVKMKEKGDIPEGYSVSREKKERFSLILESASTNQTSMYLCASSFERTGGERESRVWNEQFFGPGTRLTVL.

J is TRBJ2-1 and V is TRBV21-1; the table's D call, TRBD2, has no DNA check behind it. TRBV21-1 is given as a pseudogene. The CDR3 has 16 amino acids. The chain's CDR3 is CASSKTGGSLYNEQFF. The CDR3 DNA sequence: TGTGCCAGCAGCAAAACGGGGGGCTCCCTCTACAATGAGCAGTTCTTC.

As DNA, the CDR3 is TGTGCCAGCTCAGGACAGGGCCGGCGGTTGAACACTGAAGCTTTCTTT. Amino acid sequence: CASSGQGRRLNTEAFF. The chain recombines TRBV18 with TRBJ1-1, with 8 nucleotides matching TRBD1. With V trimmed by 5 bases and J by 0 bases, 8 bases remained unmatched. The CDR3 sequence is 16 residues long. Germline-derived CDR1 and CDR2 are KGHSH and LQKENI.

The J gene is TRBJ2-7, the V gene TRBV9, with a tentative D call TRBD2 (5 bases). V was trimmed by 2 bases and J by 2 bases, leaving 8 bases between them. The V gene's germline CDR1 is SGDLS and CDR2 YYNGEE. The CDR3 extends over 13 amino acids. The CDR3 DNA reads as TGTGCCAGCAGCGTTGACGGGACCTACGAGCAGTACTTC. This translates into CASSVDGTYEQYF.

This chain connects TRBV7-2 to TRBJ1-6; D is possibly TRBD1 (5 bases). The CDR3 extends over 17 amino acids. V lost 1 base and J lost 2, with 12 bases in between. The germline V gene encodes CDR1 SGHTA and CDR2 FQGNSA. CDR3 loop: CASSLDSGAAYNSPLHF. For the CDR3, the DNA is TGTGCCAGCAGCTTAGATAGTGGGGCTGCCTATAATTCACCCCTCCACTTT.

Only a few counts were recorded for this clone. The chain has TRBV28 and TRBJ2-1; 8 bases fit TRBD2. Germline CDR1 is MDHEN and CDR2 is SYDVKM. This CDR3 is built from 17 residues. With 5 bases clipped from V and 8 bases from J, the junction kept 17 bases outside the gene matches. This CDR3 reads CASSLLLAALQGDEQFF. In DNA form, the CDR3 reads TGTGCCAGCAGTCTATTACTAGCGGCTTTGCAAGGCGATGAGCAGTTCTTC.

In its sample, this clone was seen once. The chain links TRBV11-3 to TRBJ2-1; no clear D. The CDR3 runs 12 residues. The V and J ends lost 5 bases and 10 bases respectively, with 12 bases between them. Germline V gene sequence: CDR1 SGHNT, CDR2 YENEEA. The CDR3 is CASSPGSREQFF. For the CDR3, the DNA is TGTGCCAGCAGCCCCGGGTCAAGGGAGCAGTTCTTC.

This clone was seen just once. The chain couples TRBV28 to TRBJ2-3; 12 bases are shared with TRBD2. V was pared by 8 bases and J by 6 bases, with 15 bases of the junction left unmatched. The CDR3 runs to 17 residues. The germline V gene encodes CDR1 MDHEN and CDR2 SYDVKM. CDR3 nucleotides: TGTGCCAGCGGCAGTTGGACTAGCGGGATATTAGGGGATACGCAGTATTTT. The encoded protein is CASGSWTSGILGDTQYF. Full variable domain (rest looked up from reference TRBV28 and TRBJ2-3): DVKVTQSSRYLVKRTGEKVFLECVQDMDHENMFWYRQDPGLGLRLIYFSYDVKMKEKGDIPEGYSVSREKKERFSLILESASTNQTSMYLCASGSWTSGILGDTQYFGPGTRLTVL.

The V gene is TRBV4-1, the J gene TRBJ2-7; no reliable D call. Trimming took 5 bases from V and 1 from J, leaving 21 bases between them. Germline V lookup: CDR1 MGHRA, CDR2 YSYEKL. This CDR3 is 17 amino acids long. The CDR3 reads CASSLRISWGRSYEQYF. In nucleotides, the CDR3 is TGCGCCAGCAGCTTACGTATTTCTTGGGGAAGGTCCTACGAGCAGTACTTC.

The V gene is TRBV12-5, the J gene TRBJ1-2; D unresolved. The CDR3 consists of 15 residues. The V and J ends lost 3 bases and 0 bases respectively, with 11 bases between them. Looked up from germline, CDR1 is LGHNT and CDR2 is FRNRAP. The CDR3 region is CASGLIRATNYGYTF. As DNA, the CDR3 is TGTGCTAGTGGTTTAATAAGAGCTACTAACTATGGCTACACCTTC. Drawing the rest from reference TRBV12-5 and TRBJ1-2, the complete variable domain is DARVTQTPRHKVTEMGQEVTMRCQPILGHNTVFWYRQTMMQGLELLAYFRNRAPLDDSGMPKDRFSAEMPDATLATLKIQPSEPRDSAVYFCASGLIRATNYGYTFGSGTRLTVV.

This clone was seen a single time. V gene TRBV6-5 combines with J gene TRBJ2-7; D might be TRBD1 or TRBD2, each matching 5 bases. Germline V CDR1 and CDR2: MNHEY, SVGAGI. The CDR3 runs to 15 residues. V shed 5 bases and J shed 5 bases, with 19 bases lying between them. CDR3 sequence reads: CASSGTGKPGNEQYF. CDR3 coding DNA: TGTGCCAGCAGTGGGACGGGTAAACCAGGGAACGAGCAGTACTTC.

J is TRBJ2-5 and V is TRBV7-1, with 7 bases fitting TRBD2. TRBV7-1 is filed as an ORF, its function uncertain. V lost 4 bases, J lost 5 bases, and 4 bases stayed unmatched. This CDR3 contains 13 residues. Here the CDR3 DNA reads TGTGCCAGCAGCTTTGCGGGAGAGGAGACCCAGTACTTC. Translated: CASSFAGEETQYF.

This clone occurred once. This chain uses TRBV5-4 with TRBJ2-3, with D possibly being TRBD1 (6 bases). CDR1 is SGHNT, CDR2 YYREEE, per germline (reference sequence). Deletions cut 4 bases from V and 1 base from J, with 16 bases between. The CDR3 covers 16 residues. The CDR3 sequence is CASSLLQGPGTDTQYF. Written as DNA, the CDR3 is TGTGCCAGCAGCCTGTTACAGGGACCAGGCACAGATACGCAGTATTTT. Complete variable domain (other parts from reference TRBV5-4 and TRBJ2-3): ETGVTQSPTHLIKTRGQQVTLRCSSQSGHNTVSWYQQALGQGPQFIFQYYREEENGRGNFPPRFSGLQFPNYSSELNVNALELDDSALYLCASSLLQGPGTDTQYFGPGTRLTVL.